These T cell receptor beta chains were read from a single sample in a study of blood T cell repertoires in COVID-19. TCRdb's copy holds only in-frame clones and misses some; the assay was immunoSEQ multiplex PCR. There are roughly 200,000 clones in the sample; 75% to 90% occur only once, and approximately 2.3% lies in the top ten. The sample taken for sequencing was PBMCs or T cells enriched from blood (not recorded which). The receptors originated from a middle-aged woman with acute COVID-19. Both conserved end residues are part of each CDR3. A D gene is named only where the DNA matches it firmly. Only part of the rows carry a size: once, few, many, or a class if the clone is expanded.

v_gene: TRBV5-8; d_gene: TRBD1; j_gene: TRBJ1-4; abundance: .; CDR3nt: TGTGCCAGCAGCCCCGGGACAGGGGTGTTGACTAATGAAAAACTGTTTTTT; CDR3aa: CASSPGTGVLTNEKLFF
v_gene: TRBV9; d_gene: TRBD1; j_gene: TRBJ1-2; abundance: .; CDR3nt: TGTGCCAGCAGCGTCTCGGGACAGGGTGGTTATGGCTATGGCTACACCTTC; CDR3aa: CASSVSGQGGYGYGYTF
v_gene: TRBV7-9; d_gene: .; j_gene: TRBJ1-1; abundance: .; CDR3nt: TGTGCCAGCAGCTTAACAGGGCTGAACACTGAAGCTTTCTTT; CDR3aa: CASSLTGLNTEAFF
v_gene: TRBV5-6; d_gene: TRBD1; j_gene: TRBJ2-5; abundance: .; CDR3nt: TGTGCCAGCAGCCTACTGGACAGGGGAGGAGAGACCCAGTACTTC; CDR3aa: CASSLLDRGGETQYF
v_gene: TRBV5-1; d_gene: TRBD2; j_gene: TRBJ2-1; abundance: once; CDR3nt: TGCGCCAGCAGCGGATGGGCGGGAGCGGGTGGTGAGCAGTTCTTC; CDR3aa: CASSGWAGAGGEQFF
v_gene: TRBV28; d_gene: TRBD1; j_gene: TRBJ1-5; abundance: once; CDR3nt: TGTGCCAGCAGCCGAACCGGGACAGGGTCTCAGCCCCAGCATTTT; CDR3aa: CASSRTGTGSQPQHF
v_gene: TRBV7-9; d_gene: TRBD1; j_gene: TRBJ2-1; abundance: .; CDR3nt: TGTGCCAGCAGCCCTACAGGGGCGAGCTCCTACAATGAGCAGTTCTTC; CDR3aa: CASSPTGASSYNEQFF
v_gene: TRBV11-2; d_gene: .; j_gene: TRBJ2-1; abundance: .; CDR3nt: TGTGCCAGCAGCTCCCGTAATGAGCAGTTCTTC; CDR3aa: CASSSRNEQFF
v_gene: TRBV5-1; d_gene: TRBD1; j_gene: TRBJ2-7; abundance: .; CDR3nt: TGCGCCAGCAGCTGGGGGACAGACACCGAGCAGTACTTC; CDR3aa: CASSWGTDTEQYF
v_gene: TRBV5-1; d_gene: TRBD2; j_gene: TRBJ2-1; abundance: .; CDR3nt: TGCGCCAGCAGATTAGCGGGGGACTACAATGAGCAGTTCTTC; CDR3aa: CASRLAGDYNEQFF
v_gene: TRBV15; d_gene: TRBD2; j_gene: TRBJ2-5; abundance: .; CDR3nt: TGTGCCACCAGCAGACGCAACGGGGGGGCGGAGACCCAGTACTTC; CDR3aa: CATSRRNGGAETQYF
v_gene: TRBV30; d_gene: .; j_gene: TRBJ1-2; abundance: .; CDR3nt: TGTGCCTGGAATGTTGGGGGGGGCTACACCTTC; CDR3aa: CAWNVGGGYTF
v_gene: TRBV29-1; d_gene: TRBD1; j_gene: TRBJ2-7; abundance: few; CDR3nt: TGCAGCGTTGTACCCCAACAGGGGGCCTACGAGCAGTACTTC; CDR3aa: CSVVPQQGAYEQYF
v_gene: TRBV7-9; d_gene: .; j_gene: TRBJ2-5; abundance: .; CDR3nt: TGTGCCAGCGGAAAAACAGGGATGGGCTTTCAAGAGACCCAGTACTTC; CDR3aa: CASGKTGMGFQETQYF
v_gene: TRBV5-1; d_gene: .; j_gene: TRBJ2-1; abundance: .; CDR3nt: TGCGCCAGCAGCCCCTGGGTAGGGGGTGAGCAGTTCTTC; CDR3aa: CASSPWVGGEQFF
v_gene: TRBV7-2; d_gene: .; j_gene: TRBJ2-2; abundance: .; CDR3nt: TGTGCCAGCAGCTTAGTGAAGGAGAGGGGGGAGCTGTTTTTT; CDR3aa: CASSLVKERGELFF
v_gene: TRBV27; d_gene: TRBD2; j_gene: TRBJ2-2; abundance: few; CDR3nt: TGTGCCAGCAGACGCCCCGGGACTACTCACTTCCACGGGGAGCTGTTTTTT; CDR3aa: CASRRPGTTHFHGELFF
v_gene: TRBV3-1/TRBV3-2; d_gene: TRBD1; j_gene: TRBJ1-4; abundance: once; CDR3nt: TGTGCCAGCAGCCATGGGACAGATACTAATGAAAAACTGTTTTTT; CDR3aa: CASSHGTDTNEKLFF
v_gene: TRBV3-1/TRBV3-2; d_gene: TRBD2; j_gene: TRBJ2-5; abundance: .; CDR3nt: TGTGCCAGCAGCCAAGAATTTGCGGGGGTGTTAGTAAAGACCCAGTACTTC; CDR3aa: CASSQEFAGVLVKTQYF
v_gene: TRBV10-3; d_gene: TRBD2; j_gene: TRBJ2-5; abundance: .; CDR3nt: TGTGCCATCAGCGGGACTAGCGGAACCCAAGAGACCCAGTACTTC; CDR3aa: CAISGTSGTQETQYF
v_gene: TRBV6-1; d_gene: .; j_gene: TRBJ2-2; abundance: once; CDR3nt: TGTGCCAGCAGTGAAATCTCGAACACCGGGGAGCTGTTTTTT; CDR3aa: CASSEISNTGELFF
v_gene: TRBV7-3; d_gene: .; j_gene: TRBJ2-7; abundance: .; CDR3nt: TGTGCCAGCAGCTTGAAACAGGGCTACGAGCAGTACTTC; CDR3aa: CASSLKQGYEQYF
v_gene: TRBV5-4; d_gene: TRBD1; j_gene: TRBJ1-2; abundance: .; CDR3nt: TGTGCCAGCAGCTTGACTGGCGACAGGGAAATCTACACCTTC; CDR3aa: CASSLTGDREIYTF
v_gene: TRBV19; d_gene: .; j_gene: TRBJ2-2; abundance: .; CDR3nt: TGTGCCAGTCAACCCGTGGGGACACAAAGCACCGGGGAGCTGTTTTTT; CDR3aa: CASQPVGTQSTGELFF
v_gene: TRBV2; d_gene: TRBD1; j_gene: TRBJ1-1; abundance: .; CDR3nt: TGTGCCAGCGGTGGGGTGGCAGGGGGCTACACTGAAGCTTTCTTT; CDR3aa: CASGGVAGGYTEAFF
v_gene: TRBV9; d_gene: .; j_gene: TRBJ2-3; abundance: .; CDR3nt: TGTGCCAGCAGCGCCTGGGGGGCGGGAGACGGAGATACGCAGTATTTT; CDR3aa: CASSAWGAGDGDTQYF
v_gene: TRBV10-3; d_gene: TRBD2; j_gene: TRBJ2-7; abundance: .; CDR3nt: TGTGCCATCGGGAGCGGGAGCAACTACGAGCAGTACTTC; CDR3aa: CAIGSGSNYEQYF
v_gene: TRBV19; d_gene: .; j_gene: TRBJ1-1; abundance: .; CDR3nt: TGTGCCAGTAGTGCTGCAGGATTCATGAACACTGAAGCTTTCTTT; CDR3aa: CASSAAGFMNTEAFF
v_gene: TRBV4-1; d_gene: TRBD2; j_gene: TRBJ2-1; abundance: .; CDR3nt: TGCGCCAGCAGCCCACCCCCTACGGGGGGTCGAAATGAGCAGTTCTTC; CDR3aa: CASSPPPTGGRNEQFF
v_gene: TRBV6-1; d_gene: .; j_gene: TRBJ1-1; abundance: .; CDR3nt: TGTGCCAGCAGTGAATCGGGGGGTGGGAGGACTGAAGCTTTCTTT; CDR3aa: CASSESGGGRTEAFF
v_gene: TRBV28; d_gene: TRBD1; j_gene: TRBJ2-7; abundance: .; CDR3nt: TGTGCCAGCAGTCCACTGGGACAGTCCCCCTACGAGCAGTACTTC; CDR3aa: CASSPLGQSPYEQYF
v_gene: TRBV7-3; d_gene: TRBD2; j_gene: TRBJ2-1; abundance: once; CDR3nt: TGTGCCAGCAGCTTAGCTAGCGGTCCCTACAATGAGCAGTTCTTC; CDR3aa: CASSLASGPYNEQFF
v_gene: TRBV4-2; d_gene: .; j_gene: TRBJ1-4; abundance: .; CDR3nt: TGTGCCAGCAGCCAAGGGCACCATTCGACAGGCTTAAATGAAAAACTGTTTTTT; CDR3aa: CASSQGHHSTGLNEKLFF
v_gene: TRBV29-1; d_gene: .; j_gene: TRBJ2-7; abundance: .; CDR3nt: TGCAGCGTTGCCAGGGACATAACCTACGAGCAGTACTTC; CDR3aa: CSVARDITYEQYF
v_gene: TRBV9; d_gene: .; j_gene: TRBJ2-3; abundance: .; CDR3nt: TGTGCCAGCAGCTCCCAACAGGGAGATACGCAGTATTTT; CDR3aa: CASSSQQGDTQYF
v_gene: TRBV21-1; d_gene: .; j_gene: TRBJ1-5; abundance: .; CDR3nt: TGTGCCAGCACGACGTTCTGGGGGCAGGGCGAAAAGCCCCAGCATTTT; CDR3aa: CASTTFWGQGEKPQHF